Following are 29 T cell receptor beta chains from one sample sequenced in a study of shared clonotypes between healthy human individuals. Repertoires were generated with immunoSEQ multiplex PCR, while TCRdb's copy carries only in-frame clones and drops some. The sample records 1,500,000 or so clones, roughly 98.5% being singletons. Sequencing was performed on naive CD4+ T cells sorted from blood. Subset meaning: CD45RA+ positively selected. All receptors derive from a man aged 30 to 39 in good health.

The V gene is TRBV7-8, the J gene TRBJ2-3; D is unresolved. CDR1 is SGHVS, CDR2 FQNEAQ, per germline. The CDR3 sequence is 14 residues long. Trimming removed 6 bases from V and 4 bases from J, with 14 bases in between. In nucleotides, the CDR3 is TGTGCCAGCAGTCGTAGGGCATACTCAGATACGCAGTATTTT. Translation gives CASSRRAYSDTQYF. Variable domain in full (rest from reference TRBV7-8 and TRBJ2-3): GAGVSQSPRYKVAKRGQDVALRCDPISGHVSLFWYQQALGQGPEFLTYFQNEAQLDKSGLPSDRFFAERPEGSVSTLKIQRTQQEDSAVYLCASSRRAYSDTQYFGPGTRLTVL.

V and J are TRBV11-3 and TRBJ2-1, with D possibly matching TRBD1 (5 bases). V gave up 5 bases and J gave up 5 bases, with 13 bases separating them. CDR3 length equals 14 residues. Germline V gene data show CDR1 as SGHNT and CDR2 as YENEEA. The DNA for the CDR3 is TGTGCCAGCAGCGACCGAAGGGGTAACAATGAGCAGTTCTTC. Protein: CASSDRRGNNEQFF.

V and J are TRBV11-2 and TRBJ1-1; tentative D call: TRBD1 (6 bases). The CDR3 extends over 17 amino acids. The germline V gene encodes CDR1 SGHAT and CDR2 FQNNGV. V lost 6 bases and J lost 2, with 22 bases in between. Here the CDR3 reads CASRQGSIRDPNTEAFF. The CDR3 DNA is TGTGCCAGCAGACAGGGAAGCATTCGCGACCCAAACACTGAAGCTTTCTTT. Complete variable domain (other parts from reference TRBV11-2 and TRBJ1-1): EAGVAQSPRYKIIEKRQSVAFWCNPISGHATLYWYQQILGQGPKLLIQFQNNGVVDDSQLPKDRFSAERLKGVDSTLKIQPAKLEDSAVYLCASRQGSIRDPNTEAFFGQGTRLTVV.

The chain has TRBV2 and TRBJ1-5; possible D gene TRBD1, 6 bases. The V and J ends lost 6 bases and 2 bases respectively, with 14 bases between them. Germline V gene sequence: CDR1 SNHLY, CDR2 FYNNEI. CDR3 length: 15 amino acids. Here the CDR3 reads CASSVDSGGNQPQHF. The CDR3 DNA reads TGTGCCAGCAGCGTGGACAGTGGTGGCAATCAGCCCCAGCATTTT.

The V call is TRBV2, the J call TRBJ2-2; TRBD1 matches 10 bases. CDR3 length: 14 amino acids. Germline V gene sequence: CDR1 SNHLY, CDR2 FYNNEI. The trim removed 6 bases at V and 7 bases at J, leaving 5 bases unmatched. Here the CDR3 DNA reads TGTGCCAGCAGGGGACAGGGGTTGGGCGGGGAGCTGTTTTTT. Translated, it gives CASRGQGLGGELFF.

The CDR3 is CASQPAASRYEQYF. CDR3 in DNA: TGTGCCAGCCAACCAGCAGCATCACGGTACGAGCAGTACTTC. The chain employs TRBV18 and TRBJ2-7; D is ambiguous. The CDR3 sequence is 14 residues long. From germline, CDR1 is KGHSH and CDR2 LQKENI. Trimming shortened V by 8 bases and J by 4 bases, and 18 bases separated the two germline ends.

Here the CDR3 reads CASSLDRFQNIQYF. The CDR3 DNA reads as TGTGCCAGCAGCTTGGACAGATTTCAAAACATTCAGTACTTC. The chain joins TRBV12-1 to TRBJ2-4; the table's D call of TRBD1 was not tested on the DNA. TRBV12-1 is a pseudogene locus. This CDR3 comprises 14 residues.

This sequence joins TRBV30 and TRBJ1-1, with D perhaps TRBD1 (5 bases). V lost 3 bases, J lost 1 base, and 12 bases lay in between. This CDR3 region has 14 residues. Germline lookup yields CDR1 GTSNPN and CDR2 SVGIG (reference sequence). DNA of the CDR3: TGTGCCTGGAGCCGGGGCAGGCGGAACACTGAAGCTTTCTTT. Protein: CAWSRGRRNTEAFF.

The rearrangement joins TRBV18 to TRBJ1-2, with a possible D match to TRBD1 (6 bases). V lost 6 bases, J lost 8 bases, and 22 bases lay in between. The CDR3 runs to 15 residues. Germline V gives CDR1 KGHSH, CDR2 LQKENI. CDR3 loop: CASSPLARGQMGYTF. CDR3 nucleotides: TGTGCCAGCTCGCCCCTAGCCAGGGGCCAGATGGGCTACACCTTC.

In nucleotides, the CDR3 is TGCGCCAGCAGCCAAGAACCGGGTAGCGGGACCCAGTACTTC. Protein: CASSQEPGSGTQYF. The rearrangement joins TRBV4-3 to TRBJ2-5; perhaps TRBD2 as D (6 bases). Germline CDR1 is LGHNA and CDR2 is YSLEER. The ends were cut back, 0 bases at V and 7 bases at J, with 12 bases in the middle. The length of the CDR3 is 14 residues.

The gene calls are TRBV6-4 and TRBJ2-1, with a tentative D call TRBD2 (6 bases). The V and J ends lost 6 bases and 9 bases respectively, with 15 bases between them. Germline CDR1 and CDR2: MRHNA and SNTAGT. This CDR3 spans 13 amino acids. The CDR3 here is CASRPGLGGEQFF. The DNA for the CDR3 is TGTGCCAGCAGACCCGGGTTGGGGGGTGAGCAGTTCTTC.

This rearrangement joins TRBV5-6 to TRBJ2-3; D may be TRBD1 (5 bases). This CDR3 spans 13 amino acids. The germline V gene has CDR1 SGHDT and CDR2 YYEEEE. Trimming cost V 4 bases and J 11 bases, with 17 bases left between them. The CDR3 DNA sequence: TGTGCCAGCAGCACCGGGCCCAGGGTGAGGCAGTATTTT. This gives the protein CASSTGPRVRQYF. Drawing the rest from reference TRBV5-6 and TRBJ2-3, the complete variable domain is DAGVTQSPTHLIKTRGQQVTLRCSPKSGHDTVSWYQQALGQGPQFIFQYYEEEERQRGNFPDRFSGHQFPNYSSELNVNALLLGDSALYLCASSTGPRVRQYFGPGTRLTVL.

The CDR3 DNA reads TGTGCCAGCAGGCGGCAAGCGGGAGGGGACTACGAGCAGTACTTC. Encoded protein: CASRRQAGGDYEQYF. The gene calls are TRBV21-1 and TRBJ2-7; the table's D call, TRBD2, has no DNA check behind it. TRBV21-1 represents a pseudogene. The CDR3 covers 15 residues.

This clone was picked up one time. The chain employs TRBV6-6 and TRBJ1-1; D is unresolved. The V gene lost 6 bases and the J gene lost 11 bases, with 13 bases spanning the gap. The CDR3 has 11 residues. Germline V gene lookup returns CDR1 MNHNY and CDR2 SVGAGI (reference sequence). This chain's CDR3 is CASSDTVRAFF. The DNA for the CDR3 is TGTGCCAGCAGCGACACGGTTAGGGCTTTCTTT.

This rearrangement joins TRBV5-8 to TRBJ1-1, with a tentative D call TRBD1 (6 bases). The V and J ends lost 3 bases and 10 bases respectively, with 22 bases between them. The germline CDR1 and CDR2 sequences are SGHTS and YDEGEE. The CDR3 has 15 amino acids. The CDR3 sequence: CASSSGAGRTRGAFF. The CDR3, as DNA: TGTGCCAGCAGCTCCGGTGCTGGACGTACCAGGGGAGCTTTCTTT.

A word on this clone: In the same sample, other DNA sequences code for this CDR3. J is TRBJ2-7 and V is TRBV30, with TRBD1 as a possible D gene (5 bases). The CDR3 consists of 12 residues. Looked up from germline, CDR1 is GTSNPN and CDR2 is SVGIG (reference sequence). V shed 0 bases and J shed 3 bases, with 6 bases lying between them. CDR3 bases: TGTGCCTGGAGTGTAGGGGTCTACGAGCAGTACTTC. Protein product: CAWSVGVYEQYF.

Turning to this clone: Within the sample, other DNA sequences also encode this same CDR3. V is TRBV29-1 and J is TRBJ2-3, with D uncertain. The CDR3 totals 12 residues. The germline V gene has CDR1 SQVTM and CDR2 ANQGSEA. Trimming shortened V by 3 bases and J by 1 base, and 5 bases separated the two germline ends. CDR3 region: CSVDTGTDTQYF. The CDR3 region has the DNA TGCAGCGTTGATACTGGCACAGATACGCAGTATTTT.

The CDR3 is CASSVLSNQPQHF. The CDR3 DNA is TGTGCCAGCAGTGTTCTTAGCAATCAGCCCCAGCATTTT. The chain links TRBV28 to TRBJ1-5; no clear D. CDR1 and CDR2 (germline): MDHEN, SYDVKM. The ends were cut back, 5 bases at V and 0 bases at J, with 5 bases in the middle. This CDR3 is 13 amino acids long.

The CDR3 sequence is CASSLGSTSGSEQFF. The CDR3 DNA reads as TGCGCCAGCAGCTTGGGATCGACTAGCGGAAGTGAGCAGTTCTTC. The chain joins TRBV5-1 to TRBJ2-1; 9 bases align to TRBD2. The V and J ends lost 0 bases and 9 bases, in that order; junction bases with no gene match: 7. The CDR3 covers 15 residues. The germline CDR1 and CDR2 sequences are SGHRS and YFSETQ.

The chain joins TRBV5-1 to TRBJ1-2; perhaps TRBD1 as D (6 bases). V gave up 2 bases and J gave up 3 bases, with 23 bases separating them. This CDR3 is 18 amino acids long. The germline V gene has CDR1 SGHRS and CDR2 YFSETQ. CDR3 sequence (DNA): TGCGCCAGCAGCTTAGGCCCTATGGGGGGCTTATTGGACTATGGCTACACCTTC. It codes for CASSLGPMGGLLDYGYTF.

This chain connects TRBV2 to TRBJ2-3; no clear D. The CDR3 loop spans 12 amino acids. The V gene's germline CDR1 is SNHLY and CDR2 FYNNEI. V was cut by 2 bases and J by 10 bases, with 10 bases left in between. The CDR3 here is CASSESPGAQYF. CDR3 DNA: TGTGCCAGCAGTGAATCCCCTGGGGCGCAGTATTTT. The whole variable domain, filled in from reference TRBV2 and TRBJ2-3, reads EPEVTQTPSHQVTQMGQEVILRCVPISNHLYFYWYRQILGQKVEFLVSFYNNEISEKSEIFDDQFSVERPDGSNFTLKIRSTKLEDSAMYFCASSESPGAQYFGPGTRLTVL.

This chain joins TRBV6-6 and TRBJ2-7, with TRBD1 identical over 8 bases. The CDR3 has 16 residues. V dropped 2 bases and J dropped 0; count of bases not matched to a gene: 6. Germline V CDR1 and CDR2: MNHNY, SVGAGI (reference sequence). CDR3 protein: CASSYRTGIPSYEQYF. The CDR3 DNA reads TGTGCCAGCAGTTACCGGACAGGGATCCCCTCCTACGAGCAGTACTTC.

V is TRBV6-1 and J is TRBJ2-2; TRBD1 might be the D (6 bases). V was trimmed by 5 bases and J by 2 bases, leaving 9 bases between them. This CDR3 has 14 residues. Germline CDR1 is MNHNS and CDR2 is SASEGT. CDR3 region: CASSRGINTGELFF. The CDR3 DNA sequence: TGTGCCAGCAGTAGGGGGATAAACACCGGGGAGCTGTTTTTT.

This chain uses TRBV13 with TRBJ2-7; 7 bases are a match to TRBD1. This CDR3 contains 15 residues. Germline V lookup: CDR1 PRHDT, CDR2 FYEKMQ (reference sequence). The trim removed 4 bases at V and 0 bases at J, leaving 6 bases unmatched. This CDR3 reads CASSSRQGNSYEQYF. The CDR3, as DNA: TGTGCCAGCAGCTCCCGACAGGGTAACTCCTACGAGCAGTACTTC.

This chain joins TRBV19 and TRBJ1-1; 8 nucleotides line up with TRBD1. The CDR3 covers 15 residues. Trimming removed 7 bases from V and 7 bases from J; junction bases left unmatched: 14. The V gene's germline CDR1 is LNHDA and CDR2 SQIVND (reference sequence). The CDR3 nucleotides are TGTGCCAGTAAAGTGTCAGGACAGGGACCTCTTGAAGCTTTCTTT. It specifies CASKVSGQGPLEAFF.

V gene TRBV7-9 combines with J gene TRBJ2-6, with TRBD2 as a possible D gene (5 bases). Per germline, CDR1 SEHNR and CDR2 FQNEAQ (reference sequence). The CDR3 contains 16 residues. V lost 6 bases to trimming and J lost 4 bases, with 16 bases between them. DNA for the CDR3: TGTGCCAGCAGTTTGCTCGGGAAGCAGGGGGCCAACGTCCTGACTTTC. This translates into CASSLLGKQGANVLTF. Variable domain in full (rest from reference TRBV7-9 and TRBJ2-6): DTGVSQNPRHKITKRGQNVTFRCDPISEHNRLYWYRQTLGQGPEFLTYFQNEAQLEKSRLLSDRFSAERPKGSFSTLEIQRTEQGDSAMYLCASSLLGKQGANVLTFGAGSRLTVL.

The chain couples TRBV4-1 to TRBJ2-7; D remains ambiguous. The CDR3 is made up of 15 amino acids. V was clipped by 1 base and J by 0 bases, with 10 bases between them. Germline V gives CDR1 MGHRA, CDR2 YSYEKL. The CDR3 reads CASSQGPNLSYEQYF. The CDR3 bases are TGCGCCAGCAGCCAAGGTCCCAACCTCTCCTACGAGCAGTACTTC.

The V and J genes are TRBV9 and TRBJ2-1, with TRBD2 identical over 10 bases. CDR3 size: 13 residues. The germline V gene encodes CDR1 SGDLS and CDR2 YYNGEE. V shed 2 bases and J 10 bases; nucleotides not matched to a gene: 3. CDR3 bases: TGTGCCAGCAGCGTTGCAGCGGGAGGGGAGCAGTTCTTC. It translates to CASSVAAGGEQFF.

V and J are TRBV9 and TRBJ2-3; 10 bases fit TRBD2. Unmatched junction bases numbered 4, after V lost 3 bases and J lost 0 bases. There are 16 residues in the CDR3. CDR1 and CDR2 from the germline V gene are SGDLS and YYNGEE. In DNA form, the CDR3 reads TGTGCCAGCAGCGCATCTAGCGGGAGAAGCACAGATACGCAGTATTTT. This codes for CASSASSGRSTDTQYF.